This record covers a single TCR beta chain. Its antigen is as yet unknown. This specimen belongs to a study of beta chain features in type 1 diabetes. General study findings and limits: TCRB CDR3s were moderately but significantly shorter in Type 1 diabetes patients in all four CD4+ subsets.

Researchers reported sorting CD4+ naive, central memory, regulatory and stem cell-like memory cells via CD45RO/CCR7/CD25/CD127/CD95/CD27. Germline CDR1 SGHVS, CDR2 FQNEAQ. This CDR3 is built from 14 residues. The V end was cut by 2 bases, the J end by 7 bases, with 14 bases between. Expressed TCRB transcripts were sequenced, since all the RNA that had been isolated was reverse transcribed. Some clones are missing from TCRdb's copy, which holds only in-frame ones; the method was immunoSEQ multiplex PCR. The sample includes roughly 280,000 clones, around 22% seen only once; the top ten take roughly 0.011%.

The TCR sequence derives from a woman younger than 45 with type 1 diabetes. The sample taken for sequencing was naive CD4+ T cells from blood. The chain couples TRBV7-8 to TRBJ1-2; possible D gene TRBD1, 5 bases. Written as DNA, the CDR3 is TGTGCCAGCAGCTTAAACCGAGACAGTACTGGCTACACCTTC. It yields the protein CASSLNRDSTGYTF.